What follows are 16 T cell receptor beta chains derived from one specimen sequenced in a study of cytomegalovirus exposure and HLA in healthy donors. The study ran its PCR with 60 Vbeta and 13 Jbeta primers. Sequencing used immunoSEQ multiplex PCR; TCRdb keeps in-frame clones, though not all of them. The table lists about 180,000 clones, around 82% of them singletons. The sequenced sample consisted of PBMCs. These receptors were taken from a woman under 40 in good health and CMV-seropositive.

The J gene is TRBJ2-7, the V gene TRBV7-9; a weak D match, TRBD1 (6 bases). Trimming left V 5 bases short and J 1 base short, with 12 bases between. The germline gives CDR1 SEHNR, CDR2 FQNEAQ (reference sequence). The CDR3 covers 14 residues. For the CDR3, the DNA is TGTGCCAGCAGCGGGGTGGGGGCTTCCTACGAGCAGTACTTC. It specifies CASSGVGASYEQYF. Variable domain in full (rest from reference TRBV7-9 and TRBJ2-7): DTGVSQNPRHKITKRGQNVTFRCDPISEHNRLYWYRQTLGQGPEFLTYFQNEAQLEKSRLLSDRFSAERPKGSFSTLEIQRTEQGDSAMYLCASSGVGASYEQYFGPGTRLTVT.

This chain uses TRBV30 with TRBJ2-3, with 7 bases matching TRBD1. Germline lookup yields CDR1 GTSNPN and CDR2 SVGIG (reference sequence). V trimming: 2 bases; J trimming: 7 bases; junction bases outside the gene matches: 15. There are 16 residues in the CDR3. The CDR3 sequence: CAWSPADRARGNTQYF. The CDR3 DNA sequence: TGTGCCTGGAGTCCCGCGGACAGAGCCAGGGGGAATACGCAGTATTTT.

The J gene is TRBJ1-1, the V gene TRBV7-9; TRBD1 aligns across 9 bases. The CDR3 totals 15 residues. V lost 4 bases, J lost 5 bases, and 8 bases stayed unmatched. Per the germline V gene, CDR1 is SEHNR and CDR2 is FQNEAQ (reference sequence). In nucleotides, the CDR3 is TGTGCCAGCAGCTCGAACAGGGGGCCGAGAACTGAAGCTTTCTTT. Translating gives CASSSNRGPRTEAFF. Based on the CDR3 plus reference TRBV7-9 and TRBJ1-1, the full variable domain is DTGVSQNPRHKITKRGQNVTFRCDPISEHNRLYWYRQTLGQGPEFLTYFQNEAQLEKSRLLSDRFSAERPKGSFSTLEIQRTEQGDSAMYLCASSSNRGPRTEAFFGQGTRLTVV.

The CDR3 nucleotides are TGTGCCAGCAGCTTCAGGGAAGGAGATACGCAGTATTTT. It specifies CASSFREGDTQYF. The rearrangement joins TRBV7-3 to TRBJ2-3; D might be TRBD1 (5 bases). Germline CDR1 is SGHTA and CDR2 is FQGTGA. The CDR3 is made up of 13 amino acids. V shed 3 bases and J shed 5 bases, with 9 bases lying between them.

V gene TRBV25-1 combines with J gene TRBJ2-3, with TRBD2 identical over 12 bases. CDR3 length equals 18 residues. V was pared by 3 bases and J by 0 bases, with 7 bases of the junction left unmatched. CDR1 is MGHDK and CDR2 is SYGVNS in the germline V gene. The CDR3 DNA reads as TGTGCCAGCAGTGAGTGGGCTAGCGGGGGGGTAAGCACAGATACGCAGTATTTT. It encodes CASSEWASGGVSTDTQYF.

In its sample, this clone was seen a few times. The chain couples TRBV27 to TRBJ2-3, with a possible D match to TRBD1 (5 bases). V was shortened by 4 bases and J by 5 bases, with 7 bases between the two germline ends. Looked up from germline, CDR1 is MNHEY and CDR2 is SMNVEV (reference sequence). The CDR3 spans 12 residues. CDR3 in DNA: TGTGCCAGCAGTTGGGGCGGAGATACGCAGTATTTT. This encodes CASSWGGDTQYF.

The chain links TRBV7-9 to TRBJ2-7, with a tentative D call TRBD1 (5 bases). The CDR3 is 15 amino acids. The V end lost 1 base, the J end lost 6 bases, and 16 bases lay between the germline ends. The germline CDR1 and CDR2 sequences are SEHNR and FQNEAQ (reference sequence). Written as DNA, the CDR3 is TGTGCCAGCAGCTTAGGGGGCAGGGTAAACGCCGAGCAGTACTTC. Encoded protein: CASSLGGRVNAEQYF.

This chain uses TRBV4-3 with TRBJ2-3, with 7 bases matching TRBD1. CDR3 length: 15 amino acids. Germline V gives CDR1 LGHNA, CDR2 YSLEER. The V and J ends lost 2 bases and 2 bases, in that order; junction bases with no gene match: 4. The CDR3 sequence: CASSQLTGSTDTQYF. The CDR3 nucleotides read TGCGCCAGCAGCCAATTGACAGGGTCCACAGATACGCAGTATTTT.

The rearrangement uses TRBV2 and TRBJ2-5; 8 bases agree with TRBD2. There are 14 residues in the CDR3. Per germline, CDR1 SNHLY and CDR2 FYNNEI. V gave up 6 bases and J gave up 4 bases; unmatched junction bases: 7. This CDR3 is CASRGGTSGETQYF. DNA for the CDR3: TGTGCCAGCAGGGGGGGAACTAGCGGAGAGACCCAGTACTTC.

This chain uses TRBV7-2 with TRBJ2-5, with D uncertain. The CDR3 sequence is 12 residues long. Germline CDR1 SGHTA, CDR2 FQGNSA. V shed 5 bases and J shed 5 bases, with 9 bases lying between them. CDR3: CASSPQRETQYF. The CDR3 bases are TGTGCCAGCAGCCCGCAGAGGGAGACCCAGTACTTC. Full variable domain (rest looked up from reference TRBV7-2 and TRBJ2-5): GAGVSQSPSNKVTEKGKDVELRCDPISGHTALYWYRQSLGQGLEFLIYFQGNSAPDKSGLPSDRFSAERTGGSVSTLTIQRTQQEDSAVYLCASSPQRETQYFGPGTRLLVL.

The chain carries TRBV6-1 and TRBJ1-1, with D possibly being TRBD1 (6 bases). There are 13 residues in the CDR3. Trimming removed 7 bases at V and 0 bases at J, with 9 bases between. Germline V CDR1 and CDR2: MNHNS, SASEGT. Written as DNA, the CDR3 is TGTGCCAGCACCGGGACATTGAACACTGAAGCTTTCTTT. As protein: CASTGTLNTEAFF.

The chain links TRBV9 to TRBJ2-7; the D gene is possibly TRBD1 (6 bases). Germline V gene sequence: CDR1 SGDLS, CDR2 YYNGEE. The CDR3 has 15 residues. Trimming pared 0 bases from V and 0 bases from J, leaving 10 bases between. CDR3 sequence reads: CASSVAGASSYEQYF. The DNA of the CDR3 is TGTGCCAGCAGCGTAGCAGGGGCCAGCTCCTACGAGCAGTACTTC. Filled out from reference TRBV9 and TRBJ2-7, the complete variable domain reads DSGVTQTPKHLITATGQRVTLRCSPRSGDLSVYWYQQSLDQGLQFLIQYYNGEERAKGNILERFSAQQFPDLHSELNLSSLELGDSALYFCASSVAGASSYEQYFGPGTRLTVT.

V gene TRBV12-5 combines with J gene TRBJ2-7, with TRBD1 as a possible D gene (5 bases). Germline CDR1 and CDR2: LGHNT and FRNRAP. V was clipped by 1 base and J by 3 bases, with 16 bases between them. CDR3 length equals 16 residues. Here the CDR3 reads CASGLALGRDSYEQYF. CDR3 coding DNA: TGTGCTAGTGGTTTGGCCCTGGGCAGGGATAGCTACGAGCAGTACTTC.

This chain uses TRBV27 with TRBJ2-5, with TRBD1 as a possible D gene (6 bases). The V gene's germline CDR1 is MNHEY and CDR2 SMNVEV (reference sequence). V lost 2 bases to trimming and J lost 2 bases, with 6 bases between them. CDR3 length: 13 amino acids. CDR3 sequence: CASSLGQQETQYF. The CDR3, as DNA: TGTGCCAGCAGTTTAGGACAGCAAGAGACCCAGTACTTC.

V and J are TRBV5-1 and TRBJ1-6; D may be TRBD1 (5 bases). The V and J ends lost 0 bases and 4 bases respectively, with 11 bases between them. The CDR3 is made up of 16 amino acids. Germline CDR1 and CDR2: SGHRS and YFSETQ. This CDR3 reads CASSLVPGKYNSPLHF. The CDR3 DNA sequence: TGCGCCAGCAGCTTGGTCCCAGGGAAATATAATTCACCCCTCCACTTT.

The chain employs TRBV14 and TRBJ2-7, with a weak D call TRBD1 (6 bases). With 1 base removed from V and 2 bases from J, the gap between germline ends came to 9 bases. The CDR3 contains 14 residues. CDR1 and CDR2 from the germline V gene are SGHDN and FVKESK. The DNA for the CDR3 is TGTGCCAGCAGCCAAGCGACAGGCCCCTACGAGCAGTACTTC. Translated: CASSQATGPYEQYF.